A single T cell receptor beta chain is shown here with its context. Its antigen is unknown. This entry is derived from a study of T cell responses to AZD1222 COVID-19 vaccine. Study-wide results and caveats: With dominance at 160-218 and 743-854, vaccine-associated CD4 TCRs spanned spike. Baseline serostatus was positive in only a handful of AZD1222 recipients. Spike-specific TCR breadth and depth went up after people got two AZD1222 doses. The sample set comprised mostly white British donors with more females, and clonal diversity was possibly underestimated.

Repertoires were generated with immunoSEQ multiplex PCR, while TCRdb's copy carries only in-frame clones and drops some. The sample includes fewer than 150,000 clones, under 90% of them seen just once. The CDR3 sequence is 14 residues long. CDR1 is MNHEY and CDR2 is SMNVEV in the germline V gene (reference sequence). Trimming at V came to 2 bases and at J to 2 bases, leaving 1 base not matched to a gene. The chain combines TRBV27 with TRBJ1-1; TRBD1 matches at 8 bases. The sequence derives from an adult who received the AZD1222 COVID-19 vaccine. The input for sequencing was peripheral blood, taken 28 days after the second AZD1222 dose. The CDR3 nucleotides are TGTGCCAGCAGTTTAGGACAGGGTAACACTGAAGCTTTCTTT. Translated, it gives CASSLGQGNTEAFF.